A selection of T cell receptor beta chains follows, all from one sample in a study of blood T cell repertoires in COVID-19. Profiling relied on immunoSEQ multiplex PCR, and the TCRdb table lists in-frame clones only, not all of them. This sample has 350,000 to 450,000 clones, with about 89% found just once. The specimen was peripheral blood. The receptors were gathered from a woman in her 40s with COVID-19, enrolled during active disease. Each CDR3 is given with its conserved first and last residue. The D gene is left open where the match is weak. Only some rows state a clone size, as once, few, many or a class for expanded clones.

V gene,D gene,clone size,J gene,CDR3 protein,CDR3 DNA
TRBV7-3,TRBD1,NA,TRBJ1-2,CASSPYRGLGYTF,TGTGCCAGCAGCCCATACAGGGGGCTCGGCTACACCTTC
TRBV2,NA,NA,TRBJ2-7,CASRLGHGRIYEQYF,TGTGCCAGCAGGCTGGGACACGGGAGGATCTACGAGCAGTACTTC
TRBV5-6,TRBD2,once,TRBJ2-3,CASSLVTSGTHRYF,TGTGCCAGCAGCTTGGTGACTAGCGGGACTCATAGGTATTTT
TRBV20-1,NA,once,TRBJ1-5,CSAQGGQPQHF,TGCAGTGCTCAGGGCGGCCAGCCCCAGCATTTT
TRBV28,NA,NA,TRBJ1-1,CASSLGGASMNTEAFF,TGTGCCAGCAGTTTAGGGGGCGCGTCCATGAACACTGAAGCTTTCTTT
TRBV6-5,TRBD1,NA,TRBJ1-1,CASSSRQGGTEAFF,TGTGCCAGCAGCTCCAGACAGGGGGGCACTGAAGCTTTCTTT
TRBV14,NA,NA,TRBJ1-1,CASSQDGVTEAFF,TGTGCCAGCAGCCAAGACGGAGTCACTGAAGCTTTCTTT
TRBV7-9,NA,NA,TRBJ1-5,CASSFPPNDRSNQPQHF,TGTGCCAGCAGCTTTCCCCCCAATGACAGGTCAAACCAGCCCCAGCATTTT
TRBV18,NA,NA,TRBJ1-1,CASSPAGNTEAFF,TGTGCCAGCTCACCAGCAGGGAACACTGAAGCTTTCTTT
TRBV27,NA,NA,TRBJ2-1,CASSLDDNYNEQFF,TGTGCCAGCAGTTTAGATGACAACTACAATGAGCAGTTCTTC
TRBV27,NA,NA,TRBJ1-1,CASSFGNLGTEAFF,TGTGCCAGCAGCTTCGGGAATCTCGGAACTGAAGCTTTCTTT
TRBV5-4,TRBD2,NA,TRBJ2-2,CASSSPGLGDTGELFF,TGTGCCAGCAGCTCTCCGGGACTAGGGGACACCGGGGAGCTGTTTTTT
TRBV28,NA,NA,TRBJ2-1,CASISGTGYNEQFF,TGTGCCAGCATCTCTGGGACTGGCTACAATGAGCAGTTCTTC
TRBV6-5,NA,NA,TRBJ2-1,CAILGGRDEQFF,TGTGCCATACTGGGGGGGCGCGATGAGCAGTTCTTC
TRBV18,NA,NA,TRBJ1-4,CASSPVTATNEKLFF,TGTGCCAGCTCACCAGTGACAGCAACTAATGAAAAACTGTTTTTT
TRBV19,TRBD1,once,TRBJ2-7,CASSPGQAYEQYF,TGTGCCAGTAGTCCGGGACAGGCCTACGAGCAGTACTTC
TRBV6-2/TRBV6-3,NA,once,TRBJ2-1,CASSIQYNEQFF,TGTGCCAGCAGCATACAATACAATGAGCAGTTCTTC
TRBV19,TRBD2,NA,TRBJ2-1,CASSIFLPSGSFSEQFF,TGTGCCAGTAGTATATTTCTCCCAAGCGGGAGTTTTAGTGAGCAGTTCTTC
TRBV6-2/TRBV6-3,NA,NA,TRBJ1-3,CASSPPARGNTIYF,TGTGCCAGCAGTCCCCCCGCGAGAGGAAACACCATATATTTT
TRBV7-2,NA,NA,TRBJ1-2,CASSLVDSSYGYTF,TGTGCCAGCAGCTTGGTCGACAGCTCCTATGGCTACACCTTC
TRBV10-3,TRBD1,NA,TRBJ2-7,CAIRATPTGADEQYF,TGTGCCATCAGAGCGACCCCGACAGGGGCGGACGAGCAGTACTTC
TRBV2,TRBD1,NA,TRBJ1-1,CASRTGIAKNTEAFF,TGTGCCAGCCGGACAGGGATTGCGAAGAACACTGAAGCTTTCTTT
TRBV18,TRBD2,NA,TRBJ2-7,CASSLAGTRTYEQYF,TGTGCCAGCTCATTGGCCGGGACTAGAACCTACGAGCAGTACTTC
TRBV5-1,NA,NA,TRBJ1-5,CASSLSSGGDQPQHF,TGCGCCAGCAGCTTGTCCTCGGGGGGCGATCAGCCCCAGCATTTT
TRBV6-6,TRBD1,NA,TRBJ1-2,CASSYPTGGSGGYTF,TGTGCCAGCAGTTACCCGACAGGGGGTAGCGGTGGCTACACCTTC
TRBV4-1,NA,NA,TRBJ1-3,CASSQVPTGLNTIYF,TGCGCCAGCAGCCAAGTCCCCACAGGTCTGAACACCATATATTTT
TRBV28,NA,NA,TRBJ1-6,CASSRRGTLLSPLHF,TGTGCCAGCAGTCGAAGAGGGACACTACTTTCACCCCTCCACTTT
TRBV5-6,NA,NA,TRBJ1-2,CASEGERTYGYTF,TGTGCAAGCGAGGGGGAACGAACTTATGGCTACACCTTC
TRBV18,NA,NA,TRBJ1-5,CASSPAGRTNQPQHF,TGTGCCAGCTCGCCCGCTGGCCGAACCAATCAGCCCCAGCATTTT
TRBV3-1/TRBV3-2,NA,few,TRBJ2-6,CASSPIRGAGGTGANVLTF,TGTGCCAGCAGCCCAATTCGGGGGGCCGGCGGGACTGGGGCCAACGTCCTGACTTTC
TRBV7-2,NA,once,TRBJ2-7,CASSLMYGGGEQYF,TGTGCCAGCAGCTTAATGTACGGAGGAGGCGAGCAGTACTTC
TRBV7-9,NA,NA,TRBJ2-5,CASSFGVQETQYF,TGTGCCAGCAGCTTCGGGGTACAAGAGACCCAGTACTTC
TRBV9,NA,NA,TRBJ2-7,CASSVGAGAYEQYF,TGTGCCAGCAGCGTAGGAGCGGGCGCGTACGAGCAGTACTTC
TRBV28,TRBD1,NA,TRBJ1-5,CASSFLTGALTYSNQPQHF,TGTGCCAGCAGTTTCTTAACAGGGGCCCTCACTTATAGCAATCAGCCCCAGCATTTT
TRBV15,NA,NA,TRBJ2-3,CATSRGRTESMGDTQYF,TGTGCCACCAGCAGAGGAAGGACAGAGTCTATGGGAGATACGCAGTATTTT
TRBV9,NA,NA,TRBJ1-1,CASSQGGTEAFF,TGTGCCAGCAGCCAAGGGGGAACTGAAGCTTTCTTT
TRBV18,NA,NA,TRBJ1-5,CASSPLDRFSSNQPQHF,TGTGCCAGCTCACCGCTAGACAGATTTTCTAGCAATCAGCCCCAGCATTTT
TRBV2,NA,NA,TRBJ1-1,CASSFSGTPRAEAFF,TGTGCCAGCAGTTTTTCCGGGACACCCAGGGCTGAAGCTTTCTTT
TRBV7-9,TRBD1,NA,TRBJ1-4,CASSSDRSLGEKLFF,TGTGCCAGCAGCTCGGACAGGAGCCTAGGGGAAAAACTGTTTTTT
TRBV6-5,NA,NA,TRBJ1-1,CASRNQGTEAFF,TGTGCCAGCAGAAATCAGGGGACTGAAGCTTTCTTT
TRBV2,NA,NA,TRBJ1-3,CASSEAWDFGGNTIYF,TGTGCCAGCAGTGAAGCTTGGGACTTCGGTGGAAACACCATATATTTT
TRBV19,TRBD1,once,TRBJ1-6,CASSMAGGPLHF,TGTGCCAGTAGTATGGCAGGGGGACCCCTCCACTTT
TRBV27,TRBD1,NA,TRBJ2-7,CASRINRDRLYEQYF,TGTGCCAGCAGGATCAACCGGGACAGGCTCTACGAGCAGTACTTC
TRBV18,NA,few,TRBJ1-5,CASSPRDGGRDYQPQHF,TGTGCCAGCTCACCGAGGGACGGAGGTAGGGACTATCAGCCCCAGCATTTT
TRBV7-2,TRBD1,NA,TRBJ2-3,CASSLLQDRADTQYF,TGTGCCAGCAGCTTATTACAGGACAGGGCCGATACGCAGTATTTT
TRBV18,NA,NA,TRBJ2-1,CASSPTRSYNEQFF,TGTGCCAGCTCACCGACTAGGTCTTACAATGAGCAGTTCTTC